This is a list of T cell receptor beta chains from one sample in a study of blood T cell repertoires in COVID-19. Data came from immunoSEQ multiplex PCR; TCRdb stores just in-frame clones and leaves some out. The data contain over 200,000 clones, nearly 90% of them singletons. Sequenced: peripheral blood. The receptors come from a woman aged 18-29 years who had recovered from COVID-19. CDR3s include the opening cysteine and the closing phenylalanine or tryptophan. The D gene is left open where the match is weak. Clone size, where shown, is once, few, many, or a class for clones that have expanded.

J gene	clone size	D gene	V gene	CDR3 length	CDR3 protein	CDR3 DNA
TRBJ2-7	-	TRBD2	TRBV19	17	CASSTGTSGRNSYEQYF	TGTGCCAGTAGTACCGGGACTAGCGGGAGGAACTCCTACGAGCAGTACTTC
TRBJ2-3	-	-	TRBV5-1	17	CASSLVPLPTGTDTQYF	TGCGCCAGCAGCTTGGTTCCTTTACCGACGGGGACAGATACGCAGTATTTT
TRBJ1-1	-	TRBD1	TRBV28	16	CASSLPPGTGNTEAFF	TGTGCCAGCAGTTTACCCCCCGGGACAGGCAACACTGAAGCTTTCTTT
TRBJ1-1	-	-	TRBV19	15	CASSSNRDWNTEAFF	TGTGCCAGTAGCTCGAACAGGGATTGGAACACTGAAGCTTTCTTT
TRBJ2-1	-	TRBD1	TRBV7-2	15	CASSQGDRDYNEQFF	TGTGCCAGCAGCCAAGGGGACAGGGATTACAATGAGCAGTTCTTC
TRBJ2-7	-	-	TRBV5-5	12	CASSLAGEEQYF	TGTGCCAGCAGCTTGGCCGGGGAAGAGCAGTACTTC
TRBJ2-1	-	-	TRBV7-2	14	CASSFGAGPNEQFF	TGTGCCAGCAGCTTCGGGGCGGGGCCCAATGAGCAGTTCTTC
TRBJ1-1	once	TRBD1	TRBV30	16	CAWSSTPGQGNTEAFF	TGTGCCTGGAGTTCCACCCCCGGACAGGGCAACACTGAAGCTTTCTTT
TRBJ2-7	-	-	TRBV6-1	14	CASSDQGYSYEQYF	TGTGCCAGCAGTGATCAGGGTTACTCCTACGAGCAGTACTTC
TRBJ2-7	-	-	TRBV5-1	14	CASSLYSGSYEQYF	TGCGCCAGCAGCTTATACAGCGGCTCCTACGAGCAGTACTTC
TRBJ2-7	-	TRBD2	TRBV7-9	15	CASSWQAGGAYEQYF	TGTGCCAGCAGCTGGCAAGCGGGAGGTGCCTACGAGCAGTACTTC
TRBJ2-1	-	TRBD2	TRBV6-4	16	CASSPSAGGPYNEQFF	TGTGCCAGCAGTCCATCAGCGGGAGGGCCATACAATGAGCAGTTCTTC
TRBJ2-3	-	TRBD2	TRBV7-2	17	CASSSRLLAGLADTQYF	TGTGCCAGCAGCTCTAGACTACTAGCGGGATTGGCAGATACGCAGTATTTT
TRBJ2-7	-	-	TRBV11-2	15	CASSLQGHESYEQYF	TGTGCCAGCAGCTTACAGGGACATGAATCCTACGAGCAGTACTTC
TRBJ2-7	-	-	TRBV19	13	CASSMQGFKEQYF	TGTGCCAGTAGTATGCAGGGTTTTAAGGAGCAGTACTTC
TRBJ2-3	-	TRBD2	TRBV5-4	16	CASSFRLAGVVDTQYF	TGTGCCAGCAGCTTCCGACTAGCGGGAGTTGTAGATACGCAGTATTTT
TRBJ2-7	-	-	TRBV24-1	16	CATSDSEQGPPYEQYF	TGTGCCACCAGTGATTCCGAACAGGGTCCCCCCTACGAGCAGTACTTC
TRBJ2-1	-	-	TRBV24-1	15	CATSDLMGAYNEQFF	TGTGCCACCAGTGATTTGATGGGAGCCTACAATGAGCAGTTCTTC
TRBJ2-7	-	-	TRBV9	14	CASSVSPEPFEQYF	TGTGCCAGCAGCGTAAGTCCGGAGCCCTTCGAGCAGTACTTC
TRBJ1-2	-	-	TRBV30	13	CAWSVGQSEGYTF	TGTGCCTGGAGTGTAGGCCAGTCGGAGGGCTACACCTTC
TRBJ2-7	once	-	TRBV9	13	CASGAGNFYEQYF	TGTGCCTCCGGGGCGGGAAACTTCTACGAGCAGTACTTC
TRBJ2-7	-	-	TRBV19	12	CASTGSGYEQYF	TGTGCCAGTACCGGGAGTGGCTACGAGCAGTACTTC
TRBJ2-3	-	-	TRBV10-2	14	CASSESTRADTQYF	TGCGCCAGCAGTGAGTCGACTAGGGCAGATACGCAGTATTTT
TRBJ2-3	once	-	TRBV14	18	CASSQDFYPPGLVDTQYF	TGTGCCAGCAGCCAAGACTTCTACCCCCCGGGGTTGGTAGATACGCAGTATTTT
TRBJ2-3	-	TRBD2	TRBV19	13	CASIGRGTDTQYF	TGTGCCAGTATCGGGAGGGGCACAGATACGCAGTATTTT
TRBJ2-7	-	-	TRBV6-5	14	CASSYSGASYEQYF	TGTGCCAGCAGTTACTCTGGGGCCTCATACGAGCAGTACTTC
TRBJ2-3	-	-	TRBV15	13	CATNARDSDTQYF	TGTGCCACCAATGCGCGGGATTCAGATACGCAGTATTTT
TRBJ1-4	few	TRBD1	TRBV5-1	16	CASSSDVGTGYEKLFF	TGCGCCAGCAGTTCCGACGTTGGGACAGGGTACGAAAAACTGTTTTTT
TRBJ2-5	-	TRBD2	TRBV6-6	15	CASSGIVGGRETQYF	TGTGCCAGCAGTGGGATTGTGGGAGGGCGAGAGACCCAGTACTTC
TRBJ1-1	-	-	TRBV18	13	CASSPLDGAEAFF	TGTGCCAGCTCACCACTGGACGGGGCTGAAGCTTTCTTT
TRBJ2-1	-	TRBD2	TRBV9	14	CASGTSDIYNEQFF	TGTGCCAGCGGGACTAGCGACATTTACAATGAGCAGTTCTTC
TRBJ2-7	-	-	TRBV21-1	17	CASSTIRAGQVFYEQYF	TGTGCCAGCAGCACTATCAGGGCAGGACAGGTGTTCTACGAGCAGTACTTC
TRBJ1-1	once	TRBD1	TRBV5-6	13	CASSPGQALEAFF	TGTGCCAGCAGCCCCGGACAGGCCCTTGAAGCTTTCTTT
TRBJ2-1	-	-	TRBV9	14	CASSVLSSYHEQFF	TGTGCCAGCAGCGTATTGTCTAGCTACCATGAGCAGTTCTTC
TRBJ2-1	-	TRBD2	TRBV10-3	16	CAISGVWSGESDEQFF	TGTGCCATCAGTGGTGTTTGGAGCGGGGAGAGCGATGAGCAGTTCTTC
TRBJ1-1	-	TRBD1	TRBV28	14	CASSLTGGPTEAFF	TGTGCCAGCAGTTTAACAGGGGGCCCCACTGAAGCTTTCTTT
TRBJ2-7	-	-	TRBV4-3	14	CASSQDRQAYEQYF	TGCGCCAGCAGCCAAGATAGACAGGCCTACGAGCAGTACTTC